Listed below are T cell receptor beta chains from one sample, sequenced in a study of cytomegalovirus exposure and HLA in healthy donors. The repertoire was sequenced with immunoSEQ multiplex PCR; TCRdb's copy has only in-frame clones and lacks some. There are approximately 170,000 clones in the sample; approximately 81% occur only once, and 2.3% lies in the top ten. The sequencing sample was made of PBMCs. The source of these receptors is a woman aged 50 to 60 in good health and CMV-seronegative. The conserved cysteine and the conserved F or W are not part of the CDR3 here. A D gene is named only where the DNA matches it firmly. Rows give clone size only sometimes, using once, few, many, or a class for an expanded clone.

CDR3	V	length	size	D
ASSAEVQAGELF	TRBV9	12	NA	NA
ATSRAGTAYNEQF	TRBV15	13	NA	TRBD1
ASSENPPERNTGELF	TRBV25-1	15	NA	NA
ASSKGQQRNTEAF	TRBV27	13	NA	NA
ASSFTGSKAYEQY	TRBV5-1	13	NA	NA
SSSPSHEQY	TRBV7-9	9	NA	NA
ASSPDSRREAF	TRBV5-6	11	few	NA
ASSRDRGTAQRPYEQY	TRBV19	16	NA	TRBD1
ASSPGGLRTDTQY	TRBV11-2	13	NA	TRBD2
ASSLAGTSLSGEQF	TRBV7-3	14	NA	TRBD2
ATGTGGFGELF	TRBV15	11	NA	TRBD1
ASSLSRRGTFTDTQY	TRBV27	15	few	NA
ASSQGGQNTEAF	TRBV7-9	12	NA	TRBD1
ASSPQGSGETQY	TRBV5-1	12	few	NA
ASSLHTGNDEQF	TRBV7-7	12	NA	NA
ASSLRQSTDTQY	TRBV5-1	12	NA	NA
ASSLGTSGRVETQY	TRBV7-2	14	NA	TRBD2
AWSRQASYEQY	TRBV30	11	NA	NA
ASSGGQYNEKLF	TRBV2	12	NA	TRBD1
ASTRKDQGIYGYT	TRBV7-2	13	NA	NA
ASSFGGYSTDTQY	TRBV27	13	NA	NA
ASTGQGDYNEQF	TRBV28	12	NA	TRBD1
ASSLESGQAYEQY	TRBV7-2	13	NA	NA
ASSHPGTALRGYT	TRBV4-3	13	NA	TRBD1
ASSPRPGNNQPQH	TRBV4-3	13	NA	NA
ASIRDRGRTGELF	TRBV6-1	13	NA	TRBD1
ASSPLVGVNTEAF	TRBV4-1	13	NA	NA
ASSGAGTGVLGNTIY	TRBV28	15	NA	TRBD1
ASSVKQASYGYT	TRBV2	12	NA	NA
ASSLGQLNEQF	TRBV5-1	11	NA	NA
ASSVRDQPQH	TRBV27	10	few	NA
ASSLEGEY	TRBV7-9	8	NA	NA
ASSKRGGESYNEQF	TRBV11-2	14	few	NA
ASSILAINTGELF	TRBV19	13	NA	NA
ASSKVPGQGAPEQY	TRBV21-1	14	NA	NA
ASSVASGGDRYEQY	TRBV10-2	14	NA	TRBD2
ASSQDRGHTEAF	TRBV6-5	12	NA	TRBD1
ASTRLAGGGGEQF	TRBV6-4	13	few	TRBD2
ASSEVEVTSGTQY	TRBV2	13	NA	NA
ASSLQGTGGYERELF	TRBV11-3	15	NA	NA
ASSFTRDREGRQETQY	TRBV5-5	16	NA	TRBD1
ASSLGPPGQENEKLF	TRBV7-3	15	NA	TRBD1
SVQGSGNTIY	TRBV29-1	10	NA	NA
ASSKVSRGPHT	TRBV21-1	11	NA	NA
ASSQEGGQGAYNSPLH	TRBV4-3	16	NA	TRBD1
ASSPGAAGDTEAF	TRBV18	13	NA	NA
ASTPSGTVQETQY	TRBV5-1	13	few	NA
ASSLETGAGTEAF	TRBV5-1	13	NA	NA
ASQDNTYNEQF	TRBV5-1	11	few	NA
ATSTRQGATNTEAF	TRBV15	14	NA	TRBD1
ASIGGRSGNTIY	TRBV28	12	NA	NA
ASSQAFYEQY	TRBV14	10	NA	NA
ASSPRTPGSPLH	TRBV5-1	12	NA	NA
ASSSVHRQTGPKYNEQF	TRBV5-5	17	NA	TRBD1
ASSLWAGAANEQF	TRBV28	13	NA	NA
ASSMGHGTYEQY	TRBV19	12	few	NA